The 5 T cell receptor beta chains presented below share a single source sample, sequenced in a study of T cell responses to AZD1222 COVID-19 vaccine. Assay used: immunoSEQ multiplex PCR; TCRdb lists only in-frame clones, some missing. Here the sample spans 80,000 or so clones, nearly 85% being singletons. This specimen was peripheral blood, taken on day 0 of AZD1222 vaccination. These receptors all come from an adult in good health.

This chain connects TRBV18 to TRBJ1-2; no reliable D call. Germline loops: CDR1 KGHSH, CDR2 LQKENI. V dropped 3 bases and J dropped 2 bases, with 7 bases sitting between them. CDR3 length: 13 amino acids. CDR3 in DNA: TGTGCCAGCTCACCTGGGGAGAACTATGGCTACACCTTC. It specifies CASSPGENYGYTF.

The CDR3 coding sequence is TGTGCCATCAGTGAACCGGGACTCACCACAGATACGCAGTATTTT. Translated, it gives CAISEPGLTTDTQYF. The gene calls are TRBV10-3 and TRBJ2-3; D may be TRBD2 (6 bases). The CDR3 contains 15 residues. Between the trimmed V and J ends, which lost 3 bases and 2 bases, there was a span of 12 bases. Germline V CDR1 and CDR2: ENHRY, SYGVKD.

This clone was counted only a few times. The V and J genes are TRBV29-1 and TRBJ2-5; weak D call: TRBD1 (5 bases). The CDR3 is 14 residues long. The V end lost 4 bases, the J end lost 5 bases, and 17 bases lay between the germline ends. Per the germline V gene, CDR1 is SQVTM and CDR2 is ANQGSEA. CDR3 nucleotides: TGCAGCGTTGTCGCAGGGTACGTGGGTGAGACCCAGTACTTC. It codes for CSVVAGYVGETQYF.

The chain is built from TRBV7-9 and TRBJ1-5, with D maybe TRBD1 (5 bases). The germline gives CDR1 SEHNR, CDR2 FQNEAQ (reference sequence). The CDR3 spans 13 residues. Deletions cut 0 bases from V and 5 bases from J, with 5 bases between. The CDR3 coding sequence is TGTGCCAGCAGCTTAGCACAGGATCAGCCCCAGCATTTT. Translation: CASSLAQDQPQHF.

The chain has TRBV6-5 and TRBJ2-5; TRBD1 matches 7 bases. After removal of 6 bases from V and 5 bases from J, the junction contained 6 bases not matched to a gene. This CDR3 contains 13 residues. CDR1 is MNHEY, CDR2 SVGAGI, per germline. CDR3 in DNA: TGTGCCAGCAGGCCGACAGGGCGGGAGACCCAGTACTTC. Encoded protein: CASRPTGRETQYF.